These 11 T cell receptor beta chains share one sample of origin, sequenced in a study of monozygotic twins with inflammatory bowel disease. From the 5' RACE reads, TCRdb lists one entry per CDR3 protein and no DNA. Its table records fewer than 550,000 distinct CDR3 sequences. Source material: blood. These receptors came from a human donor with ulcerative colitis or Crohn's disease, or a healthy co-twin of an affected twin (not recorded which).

The CDR3 loop reads CASSLGQGAWGTEAFF. The chain employs TRBV5-1 and TRBJ1-1; as DNA is missing, the TRBD1 call by TCRdb cannot be tested. CDR3 length: 16 amino acids. Per the germline V gene, CDR1 is SGHRS and CDR2 is YFSETQ.

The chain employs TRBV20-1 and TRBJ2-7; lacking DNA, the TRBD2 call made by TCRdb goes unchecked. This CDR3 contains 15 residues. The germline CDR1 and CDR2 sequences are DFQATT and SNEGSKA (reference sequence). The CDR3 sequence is CSARDPRTSPYEQYF.

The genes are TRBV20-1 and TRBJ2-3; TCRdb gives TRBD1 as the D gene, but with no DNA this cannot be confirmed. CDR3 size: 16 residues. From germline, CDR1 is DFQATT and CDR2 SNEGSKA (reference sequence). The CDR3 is CSARAPPTGGTDTQYF.

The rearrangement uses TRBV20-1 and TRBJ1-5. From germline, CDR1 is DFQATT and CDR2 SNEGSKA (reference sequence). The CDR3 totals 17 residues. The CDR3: CSARYLDGTGSNQPQHF.

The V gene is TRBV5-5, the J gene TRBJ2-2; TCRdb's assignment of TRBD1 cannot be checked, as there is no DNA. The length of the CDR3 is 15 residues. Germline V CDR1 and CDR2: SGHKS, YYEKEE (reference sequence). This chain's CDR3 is CASSPPDGDTGELFF. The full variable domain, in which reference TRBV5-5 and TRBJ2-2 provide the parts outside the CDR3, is DAGVTQSPTHLIKTRGQQVTLRCSPISGHKSVSWYQQVLGQGPQFIFQYYEKEERGRGNFPDRFSARQFPNYSSELNVNALLLGDSALYLCASSPPDGDTGELFFGEGSRLTVL.

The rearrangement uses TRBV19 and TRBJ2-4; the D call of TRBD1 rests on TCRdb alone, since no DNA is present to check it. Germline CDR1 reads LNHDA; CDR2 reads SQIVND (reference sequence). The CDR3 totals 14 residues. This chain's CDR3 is CASSIWGAKNIQYF.

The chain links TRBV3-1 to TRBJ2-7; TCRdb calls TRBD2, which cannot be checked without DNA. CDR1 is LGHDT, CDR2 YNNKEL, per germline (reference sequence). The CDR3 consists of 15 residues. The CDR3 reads CASSPDLAVPYEQYF.

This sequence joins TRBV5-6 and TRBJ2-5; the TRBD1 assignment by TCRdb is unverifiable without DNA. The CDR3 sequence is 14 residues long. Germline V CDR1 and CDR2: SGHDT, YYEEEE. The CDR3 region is CASSLRDRAGARYF.

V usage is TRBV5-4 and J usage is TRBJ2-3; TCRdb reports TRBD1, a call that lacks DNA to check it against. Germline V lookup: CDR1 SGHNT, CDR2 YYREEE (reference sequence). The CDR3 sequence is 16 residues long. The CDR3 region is CASSLVRGDDGDTQYF.

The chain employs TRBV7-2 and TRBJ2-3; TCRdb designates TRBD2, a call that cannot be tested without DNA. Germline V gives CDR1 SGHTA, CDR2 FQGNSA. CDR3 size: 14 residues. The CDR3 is CASRPGLGPDTQYF.

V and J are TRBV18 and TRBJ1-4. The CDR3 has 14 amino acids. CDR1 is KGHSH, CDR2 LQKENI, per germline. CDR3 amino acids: CASSPATLGEKLFF.